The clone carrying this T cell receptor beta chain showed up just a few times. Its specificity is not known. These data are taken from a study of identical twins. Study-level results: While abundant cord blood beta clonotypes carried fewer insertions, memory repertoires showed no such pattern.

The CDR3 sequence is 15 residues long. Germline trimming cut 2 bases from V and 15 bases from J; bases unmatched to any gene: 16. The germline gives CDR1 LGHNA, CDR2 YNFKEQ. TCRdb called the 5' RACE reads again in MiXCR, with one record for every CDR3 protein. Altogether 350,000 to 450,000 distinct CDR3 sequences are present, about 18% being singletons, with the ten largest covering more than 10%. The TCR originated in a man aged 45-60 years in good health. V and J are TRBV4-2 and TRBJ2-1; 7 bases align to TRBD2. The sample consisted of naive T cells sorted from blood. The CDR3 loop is CASSQPSRDYSLAFF. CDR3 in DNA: TGTGCCAGCAGCCAACCGTCCCGGGACTACTCTTTGGCGTTCTTC.